A selection of T cell receptor beta chains follows, all from one sample in a study of blood T cells in healthy people across ages. MiXCR, run by TCRdb on the 5' RACE reads, gives a single entry per CDR3 protein. The repertoire includes hundreds of thousands of distinct CDR3 sequences, around 41% of them detected once, and approximately 31% sits in the top ten. The specimen sequenced was blood. All receptors derive from an elderly man in good health. CDR3s include the opening cysteine and the closing phenylalanine or tryptophan. The order of the fields is D gene, V gene, J gene, CDR3 length, clone size, CDR3 protein, CDR3 DNA. The D gene is left open where the match is weak. Expanded clones are given a class, and other clones once, few, many or no size at all.

d_call: NA; v_call: TRBV6-1; j_call: TRBJ1-2; cdr3_length: 13; clone_size: NA; cdr3_aa: CASSVPENYGHTF; cdr3_nt: TGTGCCAGCAGTGTCCCGGAGAACTATGGCCACACCTTC
d_call: TRBD2; v_call: TRBV6-2/TRBV6-3; j_call: TRBJ2-5; cdr3_length: 15; clone_size: NA; cdr3_aa: CASKIAGAHFEEQYF; cdr3_nt: TGTGCCAGCAAGATAGCGGGGGCCCACTTCGAAGAGCAGTACTTC
d_call: TRBD2; v_call: TRBV6-1; j_call: TRBJ2-3; cdr3_length: 14; clone_size: NA; cdr3_aa: CASLQLAGPDTQYF; cdr3_nt: TGTGCCAGCCTACAACTAGCGGGGCCAGATACGCAGTATTTT
d_call: NA; v_call: TRBV7-2; j_call: TRBJ2-7; cdr3_length: 13; clone_size: few; cdr3_aa: CASSLATSYEQYF; cdr3_nt: TGTGCCAGCAGCTTAGCAACCTCCTACGAGCAGTACTTC
d_call: NA; v_call: TRBV11-2; j_call: TRBJ1-6; cdr3_length: 15; clone_size: NA; cdr3_aa: CASSLQRGANSPLHF; cdr3_nt: TGTGCCAGCAGCCTACAGCGGGGCGCGAATTCACCCCTCCACTTT
d_call: NA; v_call: TRBV25-1; j_call: TRBJ2-5; cdr3_length: 13; clone_size: few; cdr3_aa: CASSEYGGETQYF; cdr3_nt: TGTGCCAGCAGTGAATACGGGGGAGAGACCCAGTACTTC
d_call: NA; v_call: TRBV6-5; j_call: TRBJ2-7; cdr3_length: 14; clone_size: NA; cdr3_aa: CASSDYRSSYEQYF; cdr3_nt: TGTGCCAGCAGTGATTACAGGAGCTCCTACGAGCAGTACTTC
d_call: NA; v_call: TRBV9; j_call: TRBJ2-7; cdr3_length: 14; clone_size: NA; cdr3_aa: CASSPAWASYEQYF; cdr3_nt: TGTGCCAGCAGCCCCGCCTGGGCATCCTACGAGCAGTACTTC
d_call: NA; v_call: TRBV9; j_call: TRBJ2-3; cdr3_length: 15; clone_size: NA; cdr3_aa: CASSVEAGQFGTQYF; cdr3_nt: TGTGCCAGCAGCGTAGAAGCGGGACAATTCGGGACGCAGTATTTT
d_call: NA; v_call: TRBV11-1; j_call: TRBJ2-1; cdr3_length: 13; clone_size: NA; cdr3_aa: CASRVGSYNEQFF; cdr3_nt: TGTGCCAGCAGAGTCGGCAGTTACAATGAGCAGTTCTTC
d_call: NA; v_call: TRBV4-3; j_call: TRBJ2-1; cdr3_length: 17; clone_size: once; cdr3_aa: CASSQEEGLGIYNEQFF; cdr3_nt: TGCGCCAGCAGCCAAGAGGAAGGGCTGGGGATTTACAATGAGCAGTTCTTC
d_call: TRBD1; v_call: TRBV3-1; j_call: TRBJ1-6; cdr3_length: 16; clone_size: few; cdr3_aa: CASSAPDRAPNSPLHF; cdr3_nt: TGTGCCAGCAGCGCCCCGGACAGGGCGCCTAATTCACCCCTCCACTTT
d_call: TRBD1; v_call: TRBV12-3/TRBV12-4; j_call: TRBJ2-5; cdr3_length: 15; clone_size: NA; cdr3_aa: CASKSRQGVEETQYF; cdr3_nt: TGTGCCAGCAAGTCAAGACAGGGGGTAGAAGAGACCCAGTACTTC
d_call: NA; v_call: TRBV4-3; j_call: TRBJ1-1; cdr3_length: 14; clone_size: many; cdr3_aa: CASSQGRVATEAFF; cdr3_nt: TGCGCCAGCAGCCAAGGGAGAGTAGCCACTGAAGCTTTCTTT
d_call: NA; v_call: TRBV7-9; j_call: TRBJ1-1; cdr3_length: 14; clone_size: NA; cdr3_aa: CASSSLTVVTEAFF; cdr3_nt: TGTGCCAGCAGCTCACTAACGGTGGTCACTGAAGCTTTCTTT
d_call: NA; v_call: TRBV2; j_call: TRBJ2-1; cdr3_length: 13; clone_size: NA; cdr3_aa: CASSGELLNEQFF; cdr3_nt: TGTGCCAGCAGTGGTGAATTGCTCAATGAGCAGTTCTTC
d_call: NA; v_call: TRBV29-1; j_call: TRBJ2-7; cdr3_length: 12; clone_size: many; cdr3_aa: CSVGSASYEQYF; cdr3_nt: TGCAGCGTGGGATCAGCCTCCTACGAGCAGTACTTC
d_call: TRBD2; v_call: TRBV12-3/TRBV12-4; j_call: TRBJ2-1; cdr3_length: 18; clone_size: NA; cdr3_aa: CASSLGLAGESSYNEQFF; cdr3_nt: TGTGCCAGCAGTTTAGGACTAGCGGGGGAGAGCTCCTACAATGAGCAGTTCTTC
d_call: NA; v_call: TRBV5-5; j_call: TRBJ1-2; cdr3_length: 14; clone_size: NA; cdr3_aa: CASSLASGDYGYTF; cdr3_nt: TGTGCCAGCAGCTTGGCGTCAGGGGACTATGGCTACACCTTC
d_call: NA; v_call: TRBV11-2; j_call: TRBJ1-1; cdr3_length: 15; clone_size: NA; cdr3_aa: CASSLQGRVNTEAFF; cdr3_nt: TGTGCCAGCAGCTTACAGGGCAGGGTGAACACTGAAGCTTTCTTT
d_call: NA; v_call: TRBV2; j_call: TRBJ2-2; cdr3_length: 13; clone_size: NA; cdr3_aa: CASSSPSSGELFF; cdr3_nt: TGTGCCAGCAGTTCACCTAGCTCCGGGGAGCTGTTTTTT
d_call: NA; v_call: TRBV11-2; j_call: TRBJ2-7; cdr3_length: 15; clone_size: NA; cdr3_aa: CASSLDVGGIDEQYF; cdr3_nt: TGTGCCAGCAGCTTAGATGTAGGGGGGATCGACGAGCAGTACTTC
d_call: TRBD1; v_call: TRBV4-2; j_call: TRBJ2-5; cdr3_length: 15; clone_size: NA; cdr3_aa: CASSQTQGAKETQYF; cdr3_nt: TGTGCCAGCAGCCAAACACAGGGGGCTAAGGAGACCCAGTACTTC
d_call: NA; v_call: TRBV6-2/TRBV6-3; j_call: TRBJ2-1; cdr3_length: 14; clone_size: NA; cdr3_aa: CATTAGTRYNEQFF; cdr3_nt: TGTGCCACCACCGCCGGGACACGCTACAATGAGCAGTTCTTC
d_call: NA; v_call: TRBV6-2/TRBV6-3; j_call: TRBJ2-3; cdr3_length: 13; clone_size: few; cdr3_aa: CASSWTSTDTQYF; cdr3_nt: TGTGCCAGCAGTTGGACTTCCACAGATACGCAGTATTTT
d_call: TRBD2; v_call: TRBV15; j_call: TRBJ2-5; cdr3_length: 17; clone_size: NA; cdr3_aa: CATSSYLPGTSFSEQYF; cdr3_nt: TGTGCCACCAGCAGTTACCTGCCGGGGACTAGCTTTAGTGAGCAGTACTTC
d_call: NA; v_call: TRBV3-1; j_call: TRBJ2-7; cdr3_length: 15; clone_size: many; cdr3_aa: CASSLHLGHFYEQYF; cdr3_nt: TGTGCCAGCAGCCTACACCTGGGACACTTCTACGAGCAGTACTTC
d_call: NA; v_call: TRBV11-2; j_call: TRBJ2-3; cdr3_length: 14; clone_size: few; cdr3_aa: CASQEVLTLDTQYF; cdr3_nt: TGTGCCAGCCAAGAGGTCCTCACCCTAGATACGCAGTATTTT
d_call: NA; v_call: TRBV9; j_call: TRBJ2-3; cdr3_length: 15; clone_size: once; cdr3_aa: CASSFSLGVGDTQYF; cdr3_nt: TGTGCCAGCAGCTTCTCTTTAGGGGTAGGAGATACGCAGTATTTT